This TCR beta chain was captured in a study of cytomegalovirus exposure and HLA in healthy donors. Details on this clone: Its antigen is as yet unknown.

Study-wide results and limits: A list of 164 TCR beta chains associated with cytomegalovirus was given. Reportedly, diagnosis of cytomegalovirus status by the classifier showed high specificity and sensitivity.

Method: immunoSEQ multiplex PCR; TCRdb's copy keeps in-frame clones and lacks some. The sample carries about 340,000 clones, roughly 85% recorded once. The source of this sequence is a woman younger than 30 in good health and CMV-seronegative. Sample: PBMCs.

The CDR3 here is CASSFLGTGRAFF. CDR3 nucleotide sequence: TGTGCCAGCAGTTTTCTTGGGACAGGGCGAGCTTTCTTT. The gene calls are TRBV27 and TRBJ1-1; 9 positions match TRBD1. CDR1 is MNHEY and CDR2 is SMNVEV in the germline V gene (reference sequence). V lost 3 bases and J lost 10; bases outside the gene matches: 6. The CDR3 totals 13 residues.